This TCR beta chain was profiled in a study of blood T cell repertoires in COVID-19. The protocol was immunoSEQ multiplex PCR, while the TCRdb copy is restricted to in-frame clones and leaves out a portion. The data show over 150,000 clones, with about four fifths seen just once and less than 15% held by the top ten. The germline V gene encodes CDR1 SGHAT and CDR2 FQNNGV. The CDR3 is 14 amino acids. The V end was cut by 1 base, the J end by 1 base, with 7 bases between. The sequence was collected from an elderly woman with COVID-19, enrolled during active disease. The sequenced sample consisted of peripheral blood. The rearrangement joins TRBV11-2 to TRBJ2-5; tentative D call: TRBD2 (6 bases). The CDR3, as DNA: TGTGCCAGCAGCTTAGTGGGGGGCCAAGAGACCCAGTACTTC. Translating gives CASSLVGGQETQYF.